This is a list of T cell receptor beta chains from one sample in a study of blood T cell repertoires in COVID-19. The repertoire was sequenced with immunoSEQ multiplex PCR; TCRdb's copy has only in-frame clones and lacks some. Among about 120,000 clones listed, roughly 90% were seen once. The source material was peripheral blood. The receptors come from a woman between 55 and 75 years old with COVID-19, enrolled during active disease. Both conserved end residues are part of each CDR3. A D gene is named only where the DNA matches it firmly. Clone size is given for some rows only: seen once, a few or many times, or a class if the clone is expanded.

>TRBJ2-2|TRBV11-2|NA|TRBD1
TGTGCCAGCAGCTTAGGTCGTTGGGACAGGTCCACCGGGGAGCTGTTTTTT
CASSLGRWDRSTGELFF
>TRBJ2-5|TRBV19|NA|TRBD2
TGTGCCAGTAGTGATAGCGGGGGGGCTTTGGAGACCCAGTACTTC
CASSDSGGALETQYF
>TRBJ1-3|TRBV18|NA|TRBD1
TGTGCCAGCTCGTTAACTGGTGACAGGGGACGTCTCGGAAACACCATATATTTT
CASSLTGDRGRLGNTIYF
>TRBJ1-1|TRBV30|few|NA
TGTGCCTGGAGTGGGCCAGCGAGAGAAGCTTTCTTT
CAWSGPAREAFF
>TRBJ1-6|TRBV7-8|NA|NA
TGTGCCAGCAGCTTGTCAAGGGGTTCACCCCTCCACTTT
CASSLSRGSPLHF
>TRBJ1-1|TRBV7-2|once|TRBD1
TGTGCCAGCAGCAAGGGACAGCTGAACACTGAAGCTTTCTTT
CASSKGQLNTEAFF
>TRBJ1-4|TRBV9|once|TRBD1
TGTGCCAGCAGCGGCCTGACAGGGGAAAAACTGTTTTTT
CASSGLTGEKLFF
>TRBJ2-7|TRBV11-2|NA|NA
TGTGCCAGCCGCGCAGGGGCCTACTACGAGCAGTACTTC
CASRAGAYYEQYF
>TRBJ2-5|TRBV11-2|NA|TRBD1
TGTGCCAGCAGCATAGCCGGGACAGGATCCCAAGAGACCCAGTACTTC
CASSIAGTGSQETQYF
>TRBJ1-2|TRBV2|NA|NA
TGTGCCAGCAATAGAAGGGGCCCCTTGGACTATGGCTACACCTTC
CASNRRGPLDYGYTF
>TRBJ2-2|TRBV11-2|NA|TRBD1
TGTGCCAGCAGCCCCCGCATACAGGGGACCGGGGAGCTGTTTTTT
CASSPRIQGTGELFF
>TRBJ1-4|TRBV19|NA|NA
TGTGCCAGTAGTATCGGACTTCGGGAAAAACTGTTTTTT
CASSIGLREKLFF
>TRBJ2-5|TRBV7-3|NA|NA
TGTGCCAGCAGCTTAACCCCACAGGCGGCCGAGACCCAGTACTTC
CASSLTPQAAETQYF
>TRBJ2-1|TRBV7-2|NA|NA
TGTGCCAGCAGCTTCCGGGGGGCTACTTACAATGAGCAGTTCTTC
CASSFRGATYNEQFF
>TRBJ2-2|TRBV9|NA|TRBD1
TGTGCCAGCAGCGTAGAGACAGGGGGCGGGGAGCTGTTTTTT
CASSVETGGGELFF
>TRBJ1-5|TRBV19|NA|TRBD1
TGTGCCAGTAGTATCGACAGGGGGCAGCCCCAGCATTTT
CASSIDRGQPQHF
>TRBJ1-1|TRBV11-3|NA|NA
TGTGCCAGCAGCCGGCGGATGAACACTGAAGCTTTCTTT
CASSRRMNTEAFF
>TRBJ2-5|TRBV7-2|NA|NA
TGTGCCAGCAGCTTAGCGAGGACTGGTGGAACCCAGTACTTC
CASSLARTGGTQYF
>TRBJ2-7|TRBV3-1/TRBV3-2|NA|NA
TGTGCCAGCAGCCAAGGTGTAGCGGTAGGCTACGAGCAGTACTTC
CASSQGVAVGYEQYF
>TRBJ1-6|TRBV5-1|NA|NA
TGCGCCAGCAGCTTGGCCGGGGAATCGCCCCTCCACTTT
CASSLAGESPLHF
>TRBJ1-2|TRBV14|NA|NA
TGTGCCAGCAGCCAACGTGGCAGGGCTAACTATGGCTACACCTTC
CASSQRGRANYGYTF
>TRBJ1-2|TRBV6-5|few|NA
TGTGCCAGCATGAGAGAGGGCGGGGTTTTTGGCTACACCTTC
CASMREGGVFGYTF
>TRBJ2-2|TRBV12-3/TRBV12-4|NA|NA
TGTGCCACCGGGGCCGGGGAGCTGTTTTTT
CATGAGELFF
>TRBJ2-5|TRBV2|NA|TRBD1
TGTGCCAGCAGTGTACAGGGGGTCCGAGGGACCCAGTACTTC
CASSVQGVRGTQYF
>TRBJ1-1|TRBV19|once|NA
TGTGCCAGTAGTATAGTCGGGGATTGGGGGAACACTGAAGCTTTCTTT
CASSIVGDWGNTEAFF
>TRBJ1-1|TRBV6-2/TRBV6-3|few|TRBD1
TGTGCCAGCAGCGACAGGGAGAACACTGAAGCTTTCTTT
CASSDRENTEAFF
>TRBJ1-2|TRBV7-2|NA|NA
TGTGCCAGCAGCTTAGCGCACAGTTTTAACTATGGCTACACCTTC
CASSLAHSFNYGYTF
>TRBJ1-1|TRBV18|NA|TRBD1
TGTGCCAGCTCACCAATGGACAGGGTGAACACTGAAGCTTTCTTT
CASSPMDRVNTEAFF
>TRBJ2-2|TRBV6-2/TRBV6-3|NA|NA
TGTGCCAGCAGTTCCACCAGACGGAGGAACACCGGGGAGCTGTTTTTT
CASSSTRRRNTGELFF
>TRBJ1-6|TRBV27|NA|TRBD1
TGTGCCAGCAGTCAGGGACAGGGCTCACCCCTCCACTTT
CASSQGQGSPLHF